This entry lists 27 T cell receptor beta chains sequenced from one sample in a study of beta chain features in type 1 diabetes (dated by TCRdb to the late 2010s). The library relied on the immunoSEQ multiplex PCR assay. The entire isolated RNA was reverse transcribed using the High Capacity cDNA Reverse Transcription Kit, and thus expressed TCRB transcripts were sequenced. This immuneACCESS table, as held by TCRdb, lists in-frame sequences with V and J called but not all clones. Of the missing ones, under half trace to an unresolved V gene in checked studies; the others have no known cause. This sample is represented by hundreds of thousands of clones; around 15% of them were singletons. 0.07% to 0.095% of the sample is taken by the ten largest. The sequenced sample was naive CD4+ T cells from blood. Taken with the paper, the label for cell subset or site translates to: true naive CD4+ T cells. The origin of the receptors is a man between 18 and 29 years old in good health.

The rearrangement uses TRBV4-3 and TRBJ2-2; 8 bases match TRBD1. Germline V gene data show CDR1 as LGHNA and CDR2 as YSLEER. Trimming removed 3 bases from V and 3 bases from J; junction bases left unmatched: 9. This CDR3 region has 17 residues. In nucleotides, the CDR3 is TGCGCCAGCAGCCATGCCCAGGGGGCAGGGGACACCGGGGAGCTGTTTTTT. Its translation: CASSHAQGAGDTGELFF.

This clone was counted a few times. Other DNA sequences from this sample encode an identical CDR3 as well. This chain links TRBV27 with TRBJ2-6; D unclear. This CDR3 is 14 amino acids long. Germline V gives CDR1 MNHEY, CDR2 SMNVEV (reference sequence). Trimming left V 5 bases short and J 0 bases short, with 5 bases between. The CDR3 DNA reads as TGTGCCAGCAGTCTGCGCTCTGGGGCCAACGTCCTGACTTTC. It is translated as CASSLRSGANVLTF.

The chain is built from TRBV4-3 and TRBJ2-1; the D is unclear. V gave up 3 bases and J gave up 9 bases, with 12 bases separating them. Germline loops: CDR1 LGHNA, CDR2 YSLEER. This CDR3 is built from 13 residues. The CDR3 nucleotides are TGCGCCAGCAGCCAGGGCCAGGCGGTTGAGCAGTTCTTC. It codes for CASSQGQAVEQFF.

The sample holds a few counts of this clone. The J gene is TRBJ1-4, the V gene TRBV4-3; 9 positions agree with TRBD1. With 1 base clipped from V and 8 bases from J, the junction kept 11 bases outside the gene matches. Germline lookup yields CDR1 LGHNA and CDR2 YSLEER. CDR3 length: 17 amino acids. The CDR3 is CASSQGGGTGYREKLFF. CDR3 bases: TGCGCCAGCAGCCAAGGGGGCGGGACAGGGTACAGGGAAAAACTGTTTTTT.

This clone came up a few times. The chain links TRBV11-3 to TRBJ1-1, with no clear D. V lost 1 base, J lost 1 base, and 7 bases lay in between. CDR1 is SGHNT, CDR2 YENEEA, per germline. This CDR3 has 14 residues. The CDR3 DNA follows: TGTGCCAGCAGCTTAGTGAAGTCGAACACTGAAGCTTTCTTT. As protein: CASSLVKSNTEAFF. Supplemented by reference TRBV11-3 and TRBJ1-1, the full variable domain reads EAGVVQSPRYKIIEKKQPVAFWCNPISGHNTLYWYLQNLGQGPELLIRYENEEAVDDSQLPKDRFSAERLKGVDSTLKIQPAELGDSAVYLCASSLVKSNTEAFFGQGTRLTVV.

This clone appeared a few times. The chain recombines TRBV9 with TRBJ2-1, with 9 nucleotides matching TRBD2. The CDR3 runs to 18 residues. The germline V gene has CDR1 SGDLS and CDR2 YYNGEE. V lost 0 bases to trimming and J lost 5 bases; unmatched junction nucleotides: 12. The CDR3: CASSVALATSGANNEQFF. DNA for the CDR3: TGTGCCAGCAGCGTAGCCCTCGCGACTAGCGGAGCTAACAATGAGCAGTTCTTC.

To note about this clone: This same CDR3 is encoded by further DNA sequences in the sample. V usage is TRBV29-1 and J usage is TRBJ2-7, with 11 bases lining up with TRBD1. The germline gives CDR1 SQVTM, CDR2 ANQGSEA. The CDR3 has 12 residues. V shed 7 bases and J 5 bases; nucleotides not matched to a gene: 4. For the CDR3, the DNA is TGCAGCGCCGGACAGGGGGCCAACGAGCAGTACTTC. This translates into CSAGQGANEQYF.

This clone was picked up a small number of times. The rearrangement joins TRBV28 to TRBJ2-7; D remains ambiguous. The CDR3 is made up of 13 amino acids. Germline CDR1 reads MDHEN; CDR2 reads SYDVKM. Trimming removed 3 bases from V and 7 bases from J, with 13 bases in between. CDR3 loop: CASSLPAPGEQYF. CDR3 in DNA: TGTGCCAGCAGTTTGCCGGCCCCCGGGGAGCAGTACTTC.

The rearrangement uses TRBV28 and TRBJ2-5, with D perhaps given as TRBD1 or TRBD2 (5 bases each). The CDR3 has 14 amino acids. Trimming pared 7 bases from V and 4 bases from J, leaving 16 bases between. From germline, CDR1 is MDHEN and CDR2 SYDVKM. CDR3 sequence reads: CASIRDVGRETQYF. The CDR3 coding sequence is TGTGCCAGCATCAGGGACGTCGGGCGAGAGACCCAGTACTTC.

In this sample, this clone turned up a few times. This chain links TRBV29-1 with TRBJ1-5, with 10 bases aligning to TRBD1. Germline V lookup: CDR1 SQVTM, CDR2 ANQGSEA. CDR3 length: 15 amino acids. The V segment lost 4 bases and the J segment 3 bases; nucleotides outside the gene matches: 6. The CDR3 nucleotides read TGCAGCGTTGCACGGGACAGGGGCGTCAATCAGCCCCAGCATTTT. Its protein product is CSVARDRGVNQPQHF.

A note on this clone: Other DNA sequences in the sample encode the same CDR3. The V call is TRBV9, the J call TRBJ2-5, with a weak D call TRBD1 (6 bases). The CDR3 sequence is 14 residues long. Germline V lookup: CDR1 SGDLS, CDR2 YYNGEE. Trimming left V 0 bases short and J 2 bases short, with 8 bases between. In DNA, the CDR3 is TGTGCCAGCAGCGTAGCTGGGACACAAGAGACCCAGTACTTC. Translating it yields CASSVAGTQETQYF.

The chain links TRBV4-2 to TRBJ2-1, with 11 positions matching TRBD2. Germline CDR1 reads LGHNA; CDR2 reads YNFKEQ. The V segment lost 4 bases and the J segment 4 bases; nucleotides outside the gene matches: 18. CDR3 length: 20 residues. CDR3 nucleotides: TGTGCCAGCAGCCTTGGAAAAGGGCTAGCGGGGGGTCCAAGGTACAATGAGCAGTTCTTC. It codes for CASSLGKGLAGGPRYNEQFF.

This clone was seen more than once but under ten times. J is TRBJ1-1 and V is TRBV7-3; TRBD1 might be the D (5 bases). V was cut by 5 bases and J by 9 bases, with 13 bases left in between. Looked up from germline, CDR1 is SGHTA and CDR2 is FQGTGA. CDR3 length equals 12 residues. The CDR3 spells CASSPSGGKAFF. DNA for the CDR3: TGTGCCAGCAGCCCGAGTGGGGGGAAAGCTTTCTTT.

V and J are TRBV19 and TRBJ2-5; D perhaps matches TRBD2 (6 bases). V lost 2 bases and J lost 5, with 15 bases in between. This CDR3 is 15 amino acids long. Looked up from germline, CDR1 is LNHDA and CDR2 is SQIVND (reference sequence). The CDR3 loop is CASSITGAGRETQYF. Here the CDR3 DNA reads TGTGCCAGTAGTATAACGGGAGCCGGTCGGGAGACCCAGTACTTC. Variable domain in full (rest from reference TRBV19 and TRBJ2-5): DGGITQSPKYLFRKEGQNVTLSCEQNLNHDAMYWYRQDPGQGLRLIYYSQIVNDFQKGDIAEGYSVSREKKESFPLTVTSAQKNPTAFYLCASSITGAGRETQYFGPGTRLLVL.

This clone turned up a few times. The rearrangement joins TRBV5-1 to TRBJ1-2; the D is unclear. The V gene's germline CDR1 is SGHRS and CDR2 YFSETQ. V lost 1 base, J lost 4 bases, and 14 bases lay in between. The CDR3 has 15 amino acids. CDR3 region: CASSLTQNVGYGYTF. As DNA, the CDR3 is TGCGCCAGCAGCTTGACACAGAACGTAGGCTATGGCTACACCTTC.

The rearrangement uses TRBV6-6 and TRBJ2-5; 7 bases match TRBD2. The germline V gene has CDR1 MNHNY and CDR2 SVGAGI (reference sequence). The V and J ends lost 5 bases and 5 bases, in that order; junction bases with no gene match: 14. The CDR3 loop spans 16 amino acids. This CDR3 reads CASSPLAAQSGETQYF. CDR3 bases: TGTGCCAGCAGTCCTCTAGCGGCCCAATCGGGGGAGACCCAGTACTTC.

In its sample, this clone was seen a few times. The J gene is TRBJ2-4, the V gene TRBV27; D could derive from TRBD1 or TRBD2 (5 bases each). Trimming took 6 bases from V and 5 from J, leaving 17 bases between them. The CDR3 is 15 residues long. Germline CDR1 and CDR2: MNHEY and SMNVEV (reference sequence). CDR3 region: CASRGVGQGENIQYF. CDR3 DNA: TGTGCCAGCAGGGGGGTCGGGCAGGGCGAAAACATTCAGTACTTC.

V gene TRBV29-1 combines with J gene TRBJ2-6; no clear D gene. Looked up from germline, CDR1 is SQVTM and CDR2 is ANQGSEA. The CDR3 is 14 amino acids. Trimming cost V 6 bases and J 1 base, with 10 bases left between them. The CDR3 nucleotides are TGCAGCGTCACACAGAGTTCTGGGGCCAACGTCCTGACTTTC. It is translated as CSVTQSSGANVLTF.

Only a few counts were recorded for this clone. The chain is built from TRBV5-1 and TRBJ2-1; 14 nucleotides agree with TRBD2. V shed 0 bases and J 1 base; nucleotides not matched to a gene: 6. Germline V gene sequence: CDR1 SGHRS, CDR2 YFSETQ. The CDR3 has 19 amino acids. This CDR3 reads CASSLVTSGRETSYNEQFF. CDR3 DNA sequence: TGCGCCAGCAGCTTGGTGACTAGCGGGAGGGAAACTTCCTACAATGAGCAGTTCTTC.

This clone was seen a few times. DNA for the CDR3: TGTGCCAGCAGCATCGGACAGACAACTAATGAAAAACTGTTTTTT. This codes for CASSIGQTTNEKLFF. This chain connects TRBV5-4 to TRBJ1-4, with D possibly being TRBD1 (6 bases). Germline V gene data show CDR1 as SGHNT and CDR2 as YYREEE (reference sequence). V was cut by 4 bases and J by 0 bases, with 10 bases left in between. The CDR3 is made up of 15 amino acids.

Only a few counts were recorded for this clone. This chain uses TRBV10-3 with TRBJ1-6; D is uncertain. CDR1 ENHRY and CDR2 SYGVKD come from the germline V gene. V lost 0 bases to trimming and J lost 12 bases, with 9 bases between them. The CDR3 covers 13 residues. The CDR3, as DNA: TGTGCCATCAGTGAGTCCCGGGAGTTACCCCTCCACTTT. It specifies CAISESRELPLHF.

V is TRBV4-3 and J is TRBJ2-1; no clear D. Trimming stripped 1 base from V and 0 bases from J, with 10 bases between. The germline V gene has CDR1 LGHNA and CDR2 YSLEER. This CDR3 region has 16 residues. The CDR3 sequence is CASSQVGSSSYNEQFF. The CDR3 nucleotides are TGCGCCAGCAGCCAAGTGGGCTCGAGCTCCTACAATGAGCAGTTCTTC.

This clone was seen more than once but under ten times. V is TRBV7-2 and J is TRBJ2-1; D possibly matches TRBD1 or TRBD2 (5 bases each). Germline V gene data show CDR1 as SGHTA and CDR2 as FQGNSA. The V and J ends lost 4 bases and 2 bases respectively, with 12 bases between them. The CDR3 spans 15 residues. The CDR3 is CASSSGRGAYNEQFF. The CDR3 DNA reads TGTGCCAGCAGCTCTGGACGGGGCGCCTACAATGAGCAGTTCTTC.

This clone was seen only a few times. The sample carries other DNA sequences with the same CDR3. V gene TRBV25-1 combines with J gene TRBJ1-5; a possible D gene is TRBD1 (6 bases). The CDR3 sequence is 14 residues long. CDR1 is MGHDK and CDR2 is SYGVNS in the germline V gene. V shed 4 bases and J shed 5 bases, with 12 bases lying between them. The CDR3: CASSATGSHQPQHF. DNA of the CDR3: TGTGCCAGCAGTGCCACAGGGAGCCATCAGCCCCAGCATTTT. The variable domain in full, with the rest retrieved from reference TRBV25-1 and TRBJ1-5, is EADIYQTPRYLVIGTGKKITLECSQTMGHDKMYWYQQDPGMELHLIHYSYGVNSTEKGDLSSESTVSRIRTEHFPLTLESARPSHTSQYLCASSATGSHQPQHFGDGTRLSIL.

This clone was seen a handful of times. The J gene is TRBJ1-1, the V gene TRBV2, with D uncertain. Germline assignment: CDR1 SNHLY and CDR2 FYNNEI. The CDR3 runs to 13 residues. The V end lost 6 bases, the J end lost 5 bases, and 13 bases lay between the germline ends. CDR3: CASSAEPATEAFF. The CDR3 DNA reads as TGTGCCAGCAGCGCGGAACCCGCGACTGAAGCTTTCTTT.

This clone was recorded a few times. This sequence joins TRBV5-1 and TRBJ2-1, with 7 bases matching TRBD1. The CDR3 extends over 15 amino acids. Trimming took 4 bases from V and 4 from J; bases not matched to a gene: 8. In germline, CDR1 is SGHRS, CDR2 YFSETQ. The CDR3: CASSPQGRVYNEQFF. The CDR3 DNA reads as TGCGCCAGCAGCCCACAGGGGAGAGTGTACAATGAGCAGTTCTTC.

This clone has just one count. V usage is TRBV14 and J usage is TRBJ1-2; D is undetermined. Trimming left V 0 bases short and J 2 bases short, with 4 bases between. The CDR3 length is 13 residues. Germline CDR1 is SGHDN and CDR2 is FVKESK. CDR3 sequence reads: CASSQDLNYGYTF. In DNA form, the CDR3 reads TGTGCCAGCAGCCAAGACTTGAACTATGGCTACACCTTC.